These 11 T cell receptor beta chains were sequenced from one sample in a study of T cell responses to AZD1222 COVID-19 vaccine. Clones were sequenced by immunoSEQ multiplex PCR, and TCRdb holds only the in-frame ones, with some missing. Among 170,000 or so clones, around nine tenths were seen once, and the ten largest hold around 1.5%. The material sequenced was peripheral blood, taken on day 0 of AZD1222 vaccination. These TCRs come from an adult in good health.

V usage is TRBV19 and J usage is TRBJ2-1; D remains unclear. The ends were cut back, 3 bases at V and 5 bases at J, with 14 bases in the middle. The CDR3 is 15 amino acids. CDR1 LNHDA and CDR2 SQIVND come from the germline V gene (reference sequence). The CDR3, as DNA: TGTGCCAGTAGTATTGGGGTTAGAGCAGACAATGAGCAGTTCTTC. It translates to CASSIGVRADNEQFF.

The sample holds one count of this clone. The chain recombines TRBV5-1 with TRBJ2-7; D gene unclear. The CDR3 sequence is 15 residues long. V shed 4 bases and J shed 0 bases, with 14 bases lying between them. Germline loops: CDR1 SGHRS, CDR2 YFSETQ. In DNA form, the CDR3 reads TGCGCCAGCAGCCCAACGCTCGGGTCCTCCTACGAGCAGTACTTC. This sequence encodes CASSPTLGSSYEQYF.

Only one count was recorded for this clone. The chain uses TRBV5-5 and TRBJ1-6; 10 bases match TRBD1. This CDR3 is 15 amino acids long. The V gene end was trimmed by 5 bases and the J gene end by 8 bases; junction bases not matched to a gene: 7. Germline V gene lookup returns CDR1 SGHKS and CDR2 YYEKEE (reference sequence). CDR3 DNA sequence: TGTGCCAGCAGGGAAGGACAGGGGGGGTATTCACCCCTCCACTTT. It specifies CASREGQGGYSPLHF.

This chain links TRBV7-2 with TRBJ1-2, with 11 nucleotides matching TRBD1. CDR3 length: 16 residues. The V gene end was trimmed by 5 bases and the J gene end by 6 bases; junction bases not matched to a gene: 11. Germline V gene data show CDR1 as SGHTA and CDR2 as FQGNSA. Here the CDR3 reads CASSPDLGQGAHGYTF. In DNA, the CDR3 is TGTGCCAGCAGCCCCGACCTCGGACAGGGGGCCCATGGCTACACCTTC.

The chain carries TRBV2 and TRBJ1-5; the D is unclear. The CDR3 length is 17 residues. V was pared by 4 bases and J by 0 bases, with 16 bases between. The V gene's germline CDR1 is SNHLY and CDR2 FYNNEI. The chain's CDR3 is CASSARPGSYSNQPQHF. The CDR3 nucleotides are TGTGCCAGCAGTGCGAGGCCGGGATCCTATAGCAATCAGCCCCAGCATTTT.

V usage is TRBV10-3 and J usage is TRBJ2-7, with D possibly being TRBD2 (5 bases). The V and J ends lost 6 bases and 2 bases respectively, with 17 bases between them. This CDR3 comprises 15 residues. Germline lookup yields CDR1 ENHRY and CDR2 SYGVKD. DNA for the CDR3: TGTGCCATCAGCCTACTAGAGCTGGGCCCCTACGAGCAGTACTTC. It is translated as CAISLLELGPYEQYF.

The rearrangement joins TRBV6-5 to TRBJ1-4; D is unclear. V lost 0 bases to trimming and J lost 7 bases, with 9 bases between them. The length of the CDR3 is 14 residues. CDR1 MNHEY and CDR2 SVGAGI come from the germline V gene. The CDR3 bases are TGTGCCAGCAGTTACTCAGTTGGGATTGAAAAACTGTTTTTT. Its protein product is CASSYSVGIEKLFF.

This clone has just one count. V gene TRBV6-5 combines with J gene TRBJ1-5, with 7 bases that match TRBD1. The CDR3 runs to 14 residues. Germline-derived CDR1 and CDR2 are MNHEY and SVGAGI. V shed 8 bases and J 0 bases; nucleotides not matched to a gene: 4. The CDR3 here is CASSTGYSNQPQHF. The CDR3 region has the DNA TGTGCCAGCTCGACAGGGTATAGCAATCAGCCCCAGCATTTT.

Here the CDR3 DNA reads TGTGCCTGGTTCGGGGAAGGGGACAGGGGAGTCCAGGGGGGGTTAAAGGATAATGAAAAACTGTTTTTT. Its translation is CAWFGEGDRGVQGGLKDNEKLFF. The chain employs TRBV30 and TRBJ1-4; 10 positions match TRBD1. Germline V gives CDR1 GTSNPN, CDR2 SVGIG (reference sequence). V dropped 5 bases and J dropped 4; count of bases not matched to a gene: 31. CDR3 length equals 23 residues.

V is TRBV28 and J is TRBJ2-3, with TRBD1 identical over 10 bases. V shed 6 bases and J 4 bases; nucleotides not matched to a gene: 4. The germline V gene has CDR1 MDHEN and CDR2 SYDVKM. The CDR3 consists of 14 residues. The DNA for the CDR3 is TGTGCCAGCAGAATGACAGGGGGCGCAGATACGCAGTATTTT. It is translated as CASRMTGGADTQYF.

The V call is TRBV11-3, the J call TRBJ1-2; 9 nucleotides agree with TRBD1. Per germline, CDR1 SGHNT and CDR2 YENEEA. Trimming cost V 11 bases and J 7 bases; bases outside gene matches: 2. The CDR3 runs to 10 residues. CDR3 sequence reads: CAGTGCGYTF. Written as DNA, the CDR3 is TGTGCCGGGACAGGGTGTGGCTACACCTTC.